Below are 14 T cell receptor beta chains sequenced from a single sample in a study of T-cell memory formation after mild COVID-19. TCRdb re-analysed the 5' RACE reads in MiXCR, keeping a single row per CDR3 protein. This sample has roughly 170,000 distinct CDR3 sequences, with under 20% found just once. The sequenced sample was PBMCs or a T cell subset sorted from them (not recorded which). The receptors were sampled from a man between 18 and 35 years old who had mild COVID-19 (a few samples of this study predate the infection). Cell type and time point are not known.

This clonotype showed up just once. The genes are TRBV6-6 and TRBJ2-7, with D possibly matching TRBD2 (5 bases). CDR3 length equals 14 residues. Germline V CDR1 and CDR2: MNHNY, SVGAGI (reference sequence). The V and J ends lost 2 bases and 2 bases respectively, with 10 bases between them. This chain's CDR3 is CASSYAGVPYEQYV. The CDR3 DNA is TGTGCCAGCAGTTACGCCGGGGTCCCCTACGAGCAGTACGTC.

This clonotype was recorded once. The chain combines TRBV7-2 with TRBJ2-1, with D possibly being TRBD1 or TRBD2 (6 bases each). V was cut by 7 bases and J by 9 bases, with 13 bases left in between. The CDR3 sequence is 12 residues long. Germline V gene lookup returns CDR1 SGHTA and CDR2 FQGNSA. The CDR3 nucleotides are TGTGCCAGCACCCCGGGGGCCGGTGAGCAGTTCTTC. This sequence encodes CASTPGAGEQFF.

This chain joins TRBV4-2 and TRBJ2-7; 10 nucleotides match TRBD2. CDR1 and CDR2 (germline): LGHNA, YNFKEQ. The CDR3 runs 13 residues. V shed 0 bases and J 9 bases; nucleotides not matched to a gene: 2. CDR3 nucleotides: TGTGCCAGCAGCCAAGATTTAGCGGGGGGGCAGTACTTC. The encoded protein is CASSQDLAGGQYF.

V is TRBV5-1 and J is TRBJ1-1, with 8 bases lining up with TRBD1. Germline CDR1 is SGHRS and CDR2 is YFSETQ. The CDR3 is 15 amino acids. Trimming at V came to 4 bases and at J to 6 bases, leaving 11 bases not matched to a gene. CDR3 region: CASSLGTGLGAEAFF. In DNA, the CDR3 is TGCGCCAGCAGCCTGGGGACAGGACTTGGGGCTGAAGCTTTCTTT.

The V call is TRBV7-2, the J call TRBJ1-2; D unresolved. The germline V gene encodes CDR1 SGHTA and CDR2 FQGNSA. This CDR3 contains 13 residues. V lost 3 bases and J lost 4, with 9 bases in between. The CDR3 region has the DNA TGTGCCAGCAGCTTTGGGTCCCGCTATGGCTACACCTTC. Residues: CASSFGSRYGYTF.

This clonotype was detected only once. The CDR3 nucleotides are TGTGCCAGCAGCGCACACCTGGGACCGCTCACTAACGGCTACACCTTC. This encodes CASSAHLGPLTNGYTF. The chain links TRBV7-2 to TRBJ1-2, with D perhaps matching TRBD1 (5 bases). The CDR3 length is 16 residues. Germline CDR1 reads SGHTA; CDR2 reads FQGNSA. The germline V and J ends were trimmed by 5 bases and 8 bases, with 24 bases remaining between them. Combining the CDR3 with reference TRBV7-2 and TRBJ1-2 gives the whole variable domain GAGVSQSPSNKVTEKGKDVELRCDPISGHTALYWYRQSLGQGLEFLIYFQGNSAPDKSGLPSDRFSAERTGGSVSTLTIQRTQQEDSAVYLCASSAHLGPLTNGYTFGSGTRLTVV.

In its sample, this clonotype was seen a few times. The J gene is TRBJ2-1, the V gene TRBV7-2; D ambiguous. V was shortened by 1 base and J by 8 bases, with 9 bases between the two germline ends. Per the germline V gene, CDR1 is SGHTA and CDR2 is FQGNSA. The CDR3 sequence is 13 residues long. The CDR3 DNA is TGTGCCAGCAGCTTAGGCCCTGTAGATGAGCAGTTCTTC. Residues: CASSLGPVDEQFF.

A few counts support this clonotype. This chain uses TRBV12-3 or TRBV12-4 with TRBJ1-6, with TRBD1 identical over 8 bases. The J segment lost 7 bases and the V segment lost 5 bases, leaving 13 bases of the junction unmatched. The CDR3 spans 17 residues. CDR3 in DNA: TGTGCCAGCAGTCCGGGGGAGGACAGGGCAGGCAATTCACCCCTCCACTTT. Its translation is CASSPGEDRAGNSPLHF.

In its sample, this clonotype was seen many times. The chain combines TRBV7-3 with TRBJ2-7; D may be TRBD2 (6 bases). Germline V gene lookup returns CDR1 SGHTA and CDR2 FQGTGA. Trimming took 0 bases from V and 4 from J, leaving 7 bases between them. The CDR3 is 13 residues long. Written as DNA, the CDR3 is TGTGCCAGCAGCTTAACGGCGGGATACGAGCAGTACTTC. Translating gives CASSLTAGYEQYF.

This clonotype was found a few times. The chain uses TRBV20-1 and TRBJ2-2; D not certain. V lost 3 bases and J 4 bases, leaving 9 bases between the germline ends. Germline values: CDR1 DFQATT, CDR2 SNEGSKA (reference sequence). The CDR3 is 13 amino acids. The CDR3 nucleotides read TGCAGTGCTAGGGCCGGATTCACCGGGGAGCTGTTTTTT. Its protein product is CSARAGFTGELFF.

The J gene is TRBJ2-5, the V gene TRBV7-2, with 9 nucleotides matching TRBD2. Germline CDR1 reads SGHTA; CDR2 reads FQGNSA. CDR3 length equals 16 residues. Trimming at V came to 4 bases and at J to 5 bases, leaving 11 bases not matched to a gene. CDR3 loop: CASSSGDTSGLETQYF. Written as DNA, the CDR3 is TGTGCCAGCAGCTCTGGCGACACTAGCGGGTTGGAGACCCAGTACTTC.

This clonotype was seen more than once but under ten times. The rearrangement uses TRBV11-3 and TRBJ2-1, with 8 bases aligning to TRBD2. The V gene's germline CDR1 is SGHNT and CDR2 YENEEA. The V segment lost 3 bases and the J segment 6 bases; nucleotides outside the gene matches: 4. CDR3 length: 14 residues. DNA for the CDR3: TGTGCCAGCAGCTTCGGCGGGGGGCCCAATGAGCAGTTCTTC. Its protein is CASSFGGGPNEQFF. Full variable domain (missing parts from reference TRBV11-3 and TRBJ2-1): EAGVVQSPRYKIIEKKQPVAFWCNPISGHNTLYWYLQNLGQGPELLIRYENEEAVDDSQLPKDRFSAERLKGVDSTLKIQPAELGDSAVYLCASSFGGGPNEQFFGPGTRLTVL.

This clonotype was counted ten times or more. The J gene is TRBJ1-6, the V gene TRBV7-2; no firm D call. V gave up 3 bases and J gave up 9 bases, with 6 bases separating them. The CDR3 length is 12 residues. Germline assignment: CDR1 SGHTA and CDR2 FQGNSA. The CDR3 DNA sequence: TGTGCCAGCAGCTTTAAAGGTTCACCCCTCCACTTT. Protein sequence: CASSFKGSPLHF.

This chain connects TRBV14 to TRBJ1-1; a weak D match, TRBD1 (5 bases). CDR3 length: 18 residues. The germline V gene encodes CDR1 SGHDN and CDR2 FVKESK. The V end was cut by 0 bases, the J end by 0 bases, with 17 bases between. The DNA of the CDR3 is TGTGCCAGCAGCCAAGATCTCAGGGTTGAGGGGATGAACACTGAAGCTTTCTTT. Translation: CASSQDLRVEGMNTEAFF.